The 2 T cell receptor beta chains below come from one sample, sequenced in a study of T-cell memory formation after mild COVID-19. TCRdb ran MiXCR on the 5' RACE reads and lists one entry per CDR3 protein. The table lists about 430,000 distinct CDR3 sequences, more than 20% of them singletons. Specimen: PBMCs or a T cell subset sorted from them (not recorded which). All receptors come from an adult woman who had mild COVID-19 (a few samples of this study predate the infection). Cell type and time point are not known.

The table lists this clonotype with a few counts. The V and J genes are TRBV7-9 and TRBJ2-1, with 14 bases matching TRBD2. The V segment lost 0 bases and the J segment 6 bases; nucleotides outside the gene matches: 10. The CDR3 consists of 19 residues. CDR1 is SEHNR and CDR2 is FQNEAQ in the germline V gene (reference sequence). The CDR3 here is CASSLALGLAGESRNEQFF. CDR3 DNA sequence: TGTGCCAGCAGCTTAGCGCTGGGACTAGCGGGGGAATCTCGCAATGAGCAGTTCTTC.

This clonotype was observed many times. This sequence joins TRBV12-3 or TRBV12-4 and TRBJ2-7; tentatively, D is TRBD1 or TRBD2 (5 bases each). V lost 6 bases to trimming and J lost 6 bases, with 15 bases between them. CDR3 length equals 13 residues. CDR3 residues: CASSYRTVTEQYF. The DNA for the CDR3 is TGTGCCAGCAGCTACAGGACTGTCACCGAGCAGTACTTC.